The 8 T cell receptor beta chains in this list originate from one sample, sequenced in a study of blood T cell repertoires in COVID-19. Assay used: immunoSEQ multiplex PCR; TCRdb lists only in-frame clones, some missing. The data hold more than 200,000 clones, with around four fifths observed a single time. Sequenced sample: peripheral blood. These receptor sequences come from an elderly woman with COVID-19, enrolled during active disease.

This rearrangement joins TRBV20-1 to TRBJ2-7, with 11 bases identical to TRBD2. V shed 3 bases and J 3 bases; nucleotides not matched to a gene: 7. The CDR3 is made up of 15 amino acids. CDR1 DFQATT and CDR2 SNEGSKA come from the germline V gene (reference sequence). CDR3: CSASKSSGGLYEQYV. CDR3 DNA: TGCAGTGCTAGTAAGTCTAGCGGGGGGCTCTACGAGCAGTACGTC.

As to this clone: This sample includes further DNA sequences coding for the same CDR3. The chain couples TRBV27 to TRBJ1-2; TRBD1 aligns across 9 bases. The CDR3 loop spans 15 amino acids. From germline, CDR1 is MNHEY and CDR2 SMNVEV (reference sequence). V shed 0 bases and J 3 bases; nucleotides not matched to a gene: 2. CDR3 in amino acids: CASSLSGQGYYGYTF. In DNA form, the CDR3 reads TGTGCCAGCAGTTTATCGGGACAGGGCTACTATGGCTACACCTTC.

This clone was seen a few times. The V and J genes are TRBV2 and TRBJ1-2; D possibly corresponds to TRBD1 (6 bases). CDR1 and CDR2 (germline): SNHLY, FYNNEI. Deletions cut 1 base from V and 12 bases from J, with 15 bases between. This CDR3 comprises 13 residues. The CDR3 spells CASSEGVRGQDTF. As DNA, the CDR3 is TGTGCCAGCAGTGAAGGCGTCCGGGGACAAGACACCTTC.

V is TRBV6-2 or TRBV6-3 and J is TRBJ2-5, with 11 bases lining up with TRBD1. V dropped 2 bases and J dropped 5; count of bases not matched to a gene: 4. Germline V gene sequence: CDR1 MNHEY, CDR2 SVGEGT. The CDR3 contains 15 residues. The CDR3 region is CASSYGQGAIETQYF. CDR3 bases: TGTGCCAGCAGTTACGGACAGGGGGCAATTGAGACCCAGTACTTC.

The chain uses TRBV29-1 and TRBJ1-2; 9 positions agree with TRBD1. Germline assignment: CDR1 SQVTM and CDR2 ANQGSEA. This CDR3 is built from 15 residues. J gave up 3 bases and V 1 base, and 6 bases lay outside the gene matches. Written as DNA, the CDR3 is TGCAGCGTTGAAGGGCGTGGGGACAGGGACTATGGCTACACCTTC. Its translation: CSVEGRGDRDYGYTF. The variable domain in full, completed from reference TRBV29-1 and TRBJ1-2, reads SAVISQKPSRDICQRGTSLTIQCQVDSQVTMMFWYRQQPGQSLTLIATANQGSEATYESGFVIDKFPISRPNLTFSTLTVSNMSPEDSSIYLCSVEGRGDRDYGYTFGSGTRLTVV.

This rearrangement joins TRBV7-9 to TRBJ1-5, with D unresolved. Trimming removed 1 base from V and 5 bases from J, with 6 bases in between. The CDR3 sequence is 13 residues long. CDR1 and CDR2 from the germline V gene are SEHNR and FQNEAQ (reference sequence). The CDR3 sequence: CASSLDEDQPQHF. CDR3 nucleotides: TGTGCCAGCAGCTTAGACGAGGATCAGCCCCAGCATTTT.

This sequence joins TRBV5-4 and TRBJ2-1; 8 positions match TRBD2. The ends lost 7 bases at V and 1 base at J; junction bases unmatched: 4. Looked up from germline, CDR1 is SGHNT and CDR2 is YYREEE (reference sequence). This CDR3 is 14 amino acids long. CDR3 protein: CASSGGGSYNEQFF. The CDR3 DNA sequence: TGTGCCAGCTCCGGGGGGGGATCCTACAATGAGCAGTTCTTC.

The DNA for the CDR3 is TGTGCCAGCAGTTCCTGGGGCAGGATCGCTGAAGCTTTCTTT. As protein: CASSSWGRIAEAFF. The chain employs TRBV27 and TRBJ1-1; D is perhaps TRBD1 (5 bases). Germline assignment: CDR1 MNHEY and CDR2 SMNVEV (reference sequence). Trimming pared 4 bases from V and 6 bases from J, leaving 15 bases between. The CDR3 consists of 14 residues.